This T cell receptor (beta chain) stems from a study of T cells in Graves' hyperthyroidism and ophthalmopathy. Amplification targeted TCR beta CDR3 regions from RNA transcripts. When the TCR CDR3 underwent first-round RT-PCR, the HTBI primer set was used. TCRdb called the multiplex PCR reads again in MiXCR, with one record for every CDR3 protein. The table shows just under 750,000 distinct CDR3 sequences, with about 35% occurring only once. V was clipped by 5 bases and J by 2 bases, with 15 bases between them. CDR3 length equals 14 residues. The germline CDR1 and CDR2 sequences are DFQATT and SNEGSKA (reference sequence).

The sequence derives from a woman in her 40s with Graves' hyperthyroidism. This chain uses TRBV20-1 with TRBJ1-1; TRBD1 might be the D (6 bases). Sequencing was done on a sample of blood. CDR3 amino acids: CSAHPPGANTEAFF. CDR3 DNA sequence: TGCAGTGCTCATCCCCCAGGGGCAAACACTGAAGCTTTCTTT.